The present entry profiles one TCR beta chain with its context. The target antigen is unknown. This specimen belongs to a study of cytomegalovirus exposure and HLA in healthy donors. Study-level points and caveats: The study listed 164 cytomegalovirus-associated TCR beta chains. Using the classifier, cytomegalovirus status was reportedly diagnosed with high specificity and sensitivity.

The PCR made use of 60 Vbeta and 13 Jbeta primers. The assay was immunoSEQ multiplex PCR, and TCRdb's table has in-frame clones only and misses some. The sample includes under 200,000 clones, 70% to 85% of them seen just once. Material for sequencing was PBMCs. The source is a middle-aged man in good health and CMV-seropositive.

CDR3 nucleotides: TGTGCCAGTAGTATGGGAGGTAACTATGGCTACACCTTC. Encoded protein: CASSMGGNYGYTF. The chain couples TRBV19 to TRBJ1-2; D not certain. The CDR3 contains 13 residues. Per the germline V gene, CDR1 is LNHDA and CDR2 is SQIVND (reference sequence). V was trimmed by 3 bases and J by 1 base, leaving 6 bases between them.